A single sample gave rise to the 24 T cell receptor beta chains below, sequenced in a study of shared clonotypes between healthy human individuals. Here immunoSEQ multiplex PCR was the method, and the copy in TCRdb shows in-frame clones only, minus some. The sample contains approximately 340,000 clones, around 74% of which appear only once. Specimen: memory CD4+ T cells sorted from blood. Subset in this sample: CD45RA-negative fraction. The source of these receptors is a man under 40 in good health.

J is TRBJ2-7 and V is TRBV11-2; possible D gene TRBD1, 6 bases. With 5 bases removed from V and 5 bases from J, the gap between germline ends came to 16 bases. Germline V gene data show CDR1 as SGHAT and CDR2 as FQNNGV. The CDR3 is 14 residues long. The CDR3 DNA follows: TGTGCCAGCAGCCCCTACGTGAGGGGGAACGAGCAGTACTTC. It encodes CASSPYVRGNEQYF. Variable domain in full (rest from reference TRBV11-2 and TRBJ2-7): EAGVAQSPRYKIIEKRQSVAFWCNPISGHATLYWYQQILGQGPKLLIQFQNNGVVDDSQLPKDRFSAERLKGVDSTLKIQPAKLEDSAVYLCASSPYVRGNEQYFGPGTRLTVT.

This clone appeared a few times. The chain uses TRBV4-1 and TRBJ2-7; perhaps TRBD1 as D (6 bases). Trimming stripped 4 bases from V and 9 bases from J, with 13 bases between. Germline lookup yields CDR1 MGHRA and CDR2 YSYEKL. This CDR3 has 12 amino acids. CDR3 in DNA: TGCGCCAGCAGCCGAGACGCGGACAGGCAGTACTTC. Protein: CASSRDADRQYF.

This clone was counted once. Other DNA sequences in this sample translate to the same CDR3. The J gene is TRBJ2-7, the V gene TRBV7-2, with D tentatively TRBD1 (6 bases). Trimming left V 1 base short and J 2 bases short, with 9 bases between. Germline CDR1 reads SGHTA; CDR2 reads FQGNSA. The CDR3 sequence is 14 residues long. In nucleotides, the CDR3 is TGTGCCAGCAGCTTAGTGGGGACAACCTACGAGCAGTACTTC. It encodes CASSLVGTTYEQYF.

The chain couples TRBV2 to TRBJ2-5; no definite D call. CDR1 is SNHLY, CDR2 FYNNEI, per germline. The CDR3 runs to 15 residues. V shed 2 bases and J shed 1 base, with 11 bases lying between them. As DNA, the CDR3 is TGTGCCAGCAGTGAATGGCGCACAGCCCAAGAGACCCAGTACTTC. It encodes CASSEWRTAQETQYF.

The rearrangement uses TRBV6-6 and TRBJ1-1, with a weak D call TRBD1 (5 bases). There are 15 residues in the CDR3. Trimming left V 6 bases short and J 0 bases short, with 14 bases between. CDR1 is MNHNY, CDR2 SVGAGI, per germline (reference sequence). CDR3 in DNA: TGTGCCAGCAGCTGGGGGGGTATAATGAACACTGAAGCTTTCTTT. Its translation: CASSWGGIMNTEAFF.

The rearrangement uses TRBV28 and TRBJ2-1; D is perhaps TRBD1 (5 bases). Germline CDR1 reads MDHEN; CDR2 reads SYDVKM. The CDR3 is 14 residues long. With 2 bases removed from V and 4 bases from J, the gap between germline ends came to 9 bases. The CDR3 sequence is CASSLAGYYNEQFF. For the CDR3, the DNA is TGTGCCAGCAGTTTAGCAGGGTATTACAATGAGCAGTTCTTC. The full variable domain, in which reference TRBV28 and TRBJ2-1 provide the parts outside the CDR3, is DVKVTQSSRYLVKRTGEKVFLECVQDMDHENMFWYRQDPGLGLRLIYFSYDVKMKEKGDIPEGYSVSREKKERFSLILESASTNQTSMYLCASSLAGYYNEQFFGPGTRLTVL.

This clone has only one observation. The rearrangement uses TRBV10-1 and TRBJ1-2; tentative D call: TRBD1 (5 bases). Germline values: CDR1 WNHNN, CDR2 SYGVQD (reference sequence). Trimming pared 5 bases from V and 1 base from J, leaving 17 bases between. This CDR3 has 16 amino acids. As DNA, the CDR3 is TGCGCCAGCAGTTCAGGGACCCCGACGATTAACTATGGCTACACCTTC. As protein: CASSSGTPTINYGYTF.

The chain joins TRBV27 to TRBJ2-5; weak D call: TRBD1 (5 bases). The germline V gene has CDR1 MNHEY and CDR2 SMNVEV (reference sequence). This CDR3 is 12 amino acids long. With 2 bases removed from V and 4 bases from J, the gap between germline ends came to 5 bases. CDR3: CASSLQGETQYF. CDR3 in DNA: TGTGCCAGCAGTTTACAGGGAGAGACCCAGTACTTC.

The chain recombines TRBV2 with TRBJ2-1; 15 bases are a match to TRBD2. Trimming cost V 6 bases and J 1 base; bases outside gene matches: 4. The length of the CDR3 is 17 residues. CDR1 SNHLY and CDR2 FYNNEI come from the germline V gene. DNA for the CDR3: TGTGCCAGCAGAGGGACTAGCGGGAGGTTGTCCTACAATGAGCAGTTCTTC. This encodes CASRGTSGRLSYNEQFF. Supplemented by reference TRBV2 and TRBJ2-1, the full variable domain reads EPEVTQTPSHQVTQMGQEVILRCVPISNHLYFYWYRQILGQKVEFLVSFYNNEISEKSEIFDDQFSVERPDGSNFTLKIRSTKLEDSAMYFCASRGTSGRLSYNEQFFGPGTRLTVL.

The chain uses TRBV5-4 and TRBJ2-2; a possible D gene is TRBD2 (6 bases). The CDR3 extends over 16 amino acids. Trimming cost V 4 bases and J 0 bases, with 13 bases left between them. The germline gives CDR1 SGHNT, CDR2 YYREEE (reference sequence). The CDR3 reads CASSAGGAANTGELFF. For the CDR3, the DNA is TGTGCCAGCAGCGCCGGGGGAGCGGCGAACACCGGGGAGCTGTTTTTT.

The chain employs TRBV5-4 and TRBJ1-1; D unresolved. V dropped 4 bases and J dropped 2 bases, with 12 bases sitting between them. The CDR3 has 14 residues. CDR1 is SGHNT and CDR2 is YYREEE in the germline V gene (reference sequence). The CDR3 DNA sequence: TGTGCCAGCAGCCCAACCGCCATTAACACTGAAGCTTTCTTT. Protein: CASSPTAINTEAFF. Based on the CDR3 plus reference TRBV5-4 and TRBJ1-1, the full variable domain is ETGVTQSPTHLIKTRGQQVTLRCSSQSGHNTVSWYQQALGQGPQFIFQYYREEENGRGNFPPRFSGLQFPNYSSELNVNALELDDSALYLCASSPTAINTEAFFGQGTRLTVV.

The gene calls are TRBV28 and TRBJ2-4, with 10 bases matching TRBD1. Germline V gives CDR1 MDHEN, CDR2 SYDVKM. The V segment lost 5 bases and the J segment 0 bases; nucleotides outside the gene matches: 16. This CDR3 is built from 20 residues. This chain's CDR3 is CASSLYWTGGNSQAKNIQYF. CDR3 in DNA: TGTGCCAGCAGTCTTTATTGGACAGGGGGAAATTCCCAAGCCAAAAACATTCAGTACTTC.

CDR3 amino acids: CASSGERGRMNTGELFF. For the CDR3, the DNA is TGTGCCAGCAGCGGGGAGAGGGGGCGAATGAACACCGGGGAGCTGTTTTTT. The chain links TRBV9 to TRBJ2-2, with 7 bases that match TRBD1. V was pared by 3 bases and J by 1 base, with 9 bases of the junction left unmatched. Per germline, CDR1 SGDLS and CDR2 YYNGEE. The CDR3 covers 17 residues.

The chain couples TRBV5-1 to TRBJ2-1, with D perhaps matching TRBD1 (6 bases). Between the trimmed V and J ends, which lost 2 bases and 6 bases, there was a span of 18 bases. The CDR3 is 16 amino acids. Germline lookup yields CDR1 SGHRS and CDR2 YFSETQ. The CDR3 protein is CASSFQTGQKGNEQFF. The CDR3 DNA is TGCGCCAGCAGCTTTCAGACAGGCCAGAAGGGCAATGAGCAGTTCTTC.

The genes are TRBV28 and TRBJ2-3; D call uncertain. The CDR3 is 15 amino acids. CDR1 MDHEN and CDR2 SYDVKM come from the germline V gene. V dropped 4 bases and J dropped 2 bases, with 13 bases sitting between them. This CDR3 reads CASSSNRDNTDTQYF. The CDR3 DNA follows: TGTGCCAGCAGTTCCAACAGAGATAACACAGATACGCAGTATTTT.

The chain is built from TRBV2 and TRBJ1-5, with 8 bases that match TRBD1. V was clipped by 4 bases and J by 4 bases; unmatched bases: 9. The CDR3 is 16 amino acids. Looked up from germline, CDR1 is SNHLY and CDR2 is FYNNEI. The CDR3 loop is CASSAVGTGWNQPQHF. CDR3 nucleotides: TGTGCCAGCAGTGCCGTCGGGACAGGATGGAATCAGCCCCAGCATTTT.

V gene TRBV7-9 combines with J gene TRBJ2-6; D remains ambiguous. This CDR3 contains 14 residues. V lost 1 base and J lost 4, with 5 bases in between. Germline V CDR1 and CDR2: SEHNR, FQNEAQ (reference sequence). The CDR3 region is CASSLVGGANVLTF. The CDR3 bases are TGTGCCAGCAGCTTAGTAGGCGGGGCCAACGTCCTGACTTTC.

This chain links TRBV2 with TRBJ2-1; D perhaps matches TRBD1 (6 bases). Germline loops: CDR1 SNHLY, CDR2 FYNNEI. Trimming pared 6 bases from V and 10 bases from J, leaving 13 bases between. The CDR3 is made up of 12 amino acids. CDR3 protein: CASRAGAGEQFF. In DNA form, the CDR3 reads TGTGCCAGCAGGGCAGGGGCTGGCGAGCAGTTCTTC.

V gene TRBV18 combines with J gene TRBJ2-7; D is perhaps TRBD1 (5 bases). Trimming removed 3 bases at V and 0 bases at J, with 12 bases between. The CDR3 runs 15 residues. Looked up from germline, CDR1 is KGHSH and CDR2 is LQKENI. As DNA, the CDR3 is TGTGCCAGCTCACCGCCAGGGTGGGCCTCCTACGAGCAGTACTTC. This sequence encodes CASSPPGWASYEQYF.

The chain joins TRBV10-3 to TRBJ2-1; D is undetermined. The V end lost 8 bases, the J end lost 5 bases, and 13 bases lay between the germline ends. Germline CDR1 reads ENHRY; CDR2 reads SYGVKD. The CDR3 runs to 13 residues. CDR3 nucleotide sequence: TGTGCCATCTCTGGCGGACCGGACAATGAGCAGTTCTTC. This encodes CAISGGPDNEQFF.

The J gene is TRBJ2-1, the V gene TRBV6-5; 7 nucleotides line up with TRBD2. The germline V gene has CDR1 MNHEY and CDR2 SVGAGI. With 2 bases clipped from V and 6 bases from J, the junction kept 10 bases outside the gene matches. This CDR3 is 16 amino acids long. The CDR3 DNA reads as TGTGCCAGCAGTTACCGAAGCGGGATGGGTTCCAATGAGCAGTTCTTC. Encoded protein: CASSYRSGMGSNEQFF.

The CDR3 protein is CASSFRGRVETQYF. CDR3 coding DNA: TGTGCCAGCAGTTTTAGGGGGAGGGTAGAGACCCAGTACTTC. The rearrangement joins TRBV27 to TRBJ2-5, with D possibly matching TRBD2 (7 bases). The CDR3 loop spans 14 amino acids. V lost 3 bases to trimming and J lost 4 bases, with 12 bases between them. Germline-derived CDR1 and CDR2 are MNHEY and SMNVEV (reference sequence).

The V call is TRBV6-4, the J call TRBJ1-5; D call uncertain. The CDR3 runs to 13 residues. The germline V gene encodes CDR1 MRHNA and CDR2 SNTAGT. The CDR3 protein is CALKTLVNQPQHF. The CDR3 bases are TGTGCTCTAAAAACACTCGTCAATCAGCCCCAGCATTTT.

The chain joins TRBV7-9 to TRBJ2-1; D remains unclear. V lost 5 bases to trimming and J lost 0 bases, with 11 bases between them. This CDR3 is built from 15 residues. The germline CDR1 and CDR2 sequences are SEHNR and FQNEAQ (reference sequence). The CDR3 spells CASSPFTSSYNEQFF. CDR3 DNA sequence: TGTGCCAGCAGCCCATTTACGAGCTCCTACAATGAGCAGTTCTTC.